What follows are 32 T cell receptor beta chains derived from one specimen sequenced in a study of PD-1 blockade in mismatch repair-deficient tumors. The time point here: approximately ten-day in vitro stimulation with candidate neoantigen peptide 3. Their antigens are not known. Clones were sequenced by immunoSEQ multiplex PCR, and TCRdb holds only the in-frame ones, with some missing. Here the sample spans approximately 9,000 clones, just over 90% being singletons. The sample in question was cells cultured in vitro, obtained from a patient treated with pembrolizumab. Every receptor here comes from an adult with mismatch repair-deficient cancer.

The chain uses TRBV30 and TRBJ1-1; unclear D gene. Germline V gene data show CDR1 as GTSNPN and CDR2 as SVGIG (reference sequence). CDR3 length: 11 residues. V lost 0 bases to trimming and J lost 6 bases, with 5 bases between them. The CDR3 spells CAWSVLSEAFF. The CDR3 DNA sequence: TGTGCCTGGAGTGTACTTTCTGAAGCTTTCTTT.

This rearrangement joins TRBV29-1 to TRBJ1-1; no reliable D call. The CDR3 is 12 residues long. V was pared by 4 bases and J by 1 base, with 7 bases between. Germline values: CDR1 SQVTM, CDR2 ANQGSEA. The chain's CDR3 is CSVAMGNTEAFF. The CDR3 bases are TGCAGCGTTGCGATGGGGAACACTGAAGCTTTCTTT.

This sequence joins TRBV12-2 and TRBJ2-2; the listed D gene, TRBD2, was not tested against the DNA. TRBV12-2 is listed as a pseudogene. This CDR3 spans 20 amino acids. CDR3 region: CASRLPYTGLAEEGTGELFF. The DNA of the CDR3 is TGTGCAAGTCGCTTACCATATACGGGACTAGCGGAGGAGGGTACCGGGGAGCTGTTTTTT.

This clone was found once. The rearrangement uses TRBV19 and TRBJ2-7; D is unclear. This CDR3 region has 14 residues. Germline values: CDR1 LNHDA, CDR2 SQIVND (reference sequence). Trimming took 1 base from V and 0 from J, leaving 7 bases between them. As DNA, the CDR3 is TGTGCCAGTAGTATAGTTGCCAGCTCCTACGAGCAGTACTTC. This gives the protein CASSIVASSYEQYF.

The V call is TRBV5-1, the J call TRBJ2-5; tentatively, D is TRBD2 (6 bases). Per germline, CDR1 SGHRS and CDR2 YFSETQ. V lost 3 bases and J 5 bases, leaving 11 bases between the germline ends. The CDR3 is made up of 13 amino acids. This chain's CDR3 is CASSSLGRETQYF. CDR3 DNA: TGCGCCAGCAGCTCCCTTGGGAGGGAGACCCAGTACTTC.

Here the CDR3 reads CASSLSRGNEKLFF. The CDR3 DNA reads as TGTGCCAGCAGCTTAAGTAGGGGAAATGAAAAACTGTTTTTT. V and J are TRBV7-2 and TRBJ1-4, with D possibly matching TRBD1 (5 bases). In germline, CDR1 is SGHTA, CDR2 FQGNSA. The CDR3 is made up of 14 amino acids. V was cut by 2 bases and J by 5 bases, with 9 bases left in between.

In this sample, this clone turned up once. V and J are TRBV21-1 and TRBJ2-1; the table's D gene call, TRBD2, was not cross checked with the DNA. TRBV21-1 is a recognized pseudogene. The CDR3 length is 15 residues. CDR3 bases: TGTGCCAGCACCCCTTGCGGGAGGGGAAGGAATGAGCAGTTCTTC. Translation gives CASTPCGRGRNEQFF.

This chain connects TRBV10-2 to TRBJ2-1; 11 bases are shared with TRBD2. CDR1 is WSHSY, CDR2 SAAADI, per germline. The CDR3 covers 15 residues. V lost 8 bases, J lost 4 bases, and 7 bases stayed unmatched. The CDR3 loop reads CASGTGTSGYNEQFF. The CDR3 DNA follows: TGCGCCAGCGGTACCGGGACTAGCGGTTACAATGAGCAGTTCTTC.

This chain connects TRBV28 to TRBJ1-2; D is ambiguous. Trimming stripped 2 bases from V and 7 bases from J, with 5 bases between. Germline V gene lookup returns CDR1 MDHEN and CDR2 SYDVKM. CDR3 length: 11 amino acids. For the CDR3, the DNA is TGTGCCAGCAGTTTAAGGGTTGGCTACACCTTC. Encoded protein: CASSLRVGYTF.

The rearrangement links TRBV2 to TRBJ2-7, with 10 bases that match TRBD1. The CDR3 length is 15 residues. The junction had 6 bases not matched to a gene; V was cut back by 6 bases and J by 1 base. The germline V gene has CDR1 SNHLY and CDR2 FYNNEI. The CDR3, as DNA: TGTGCCAGCAGGGGGACAGGGGCGCCTTCCTACGAGCAGTACTTC. As protein: CASRGTGAPSYEQYF.

The rearrangement links TRBV5-4 to TRBJ2-2; 7 nucleotides match TRBD1. This CDR3 comprises 16 residues. V lost 4 bases and J lost 7; bases outside the gene matches: 13. In germline, CDR1 is SGHNT, CDR2 YYREEE (reference sequence). CDR3 amino acids: CASSQALGTASGELFF. CDR3 nucleotide sequence: TGTGCCAGCAGCCAGGCCCTAGGGACAGCAAGCGGGGAGCTGTTTTTT.

The genes are TRBV25-1 and TRBJ1-1; D gene ambiguous. Trimming stripped 0 bases from V and 3 bases from J, with 14 bases between. CDR3 length: 16 amino acids. Per germline, CDR1 MGHDK and CDR2 SYGVNS. CDR3 sequence (DNA): TGTGCCAGCAGTGAATACTTTTTGGAAACCGACACTGAAGCTTTCTTT. It specifies CASSEYFLETDTEAFF. The full variable domain, with the rest looked up from reference TRBV25-1 and TRBJ1-1, is EADIYQTPRYLVIGTGKKITLECSQTMGHDKMYWYQQDPGMELHLIHYSYGVNSTEKGDLSSESTVSRIRTEHFPLTLESARPSHTSQYLCASSEYFLETDTEAFFGQGTRLTVV.

The gene calls are TRBV12-5 and TRBJ1-2; D not resolved. Germline V gene data show CDR1 as LGHNT and CDR2 as FRNRAP. Trimming stripped 1 base from V and 7 bases from J, with 16 bases between. The CDR3 is 15 residues long. In DNA, the CDR3 is TGTGCTAGTGGTTTGGACTTACAAGGGTATCGTGGCTACACCTTC. As protein: CASGLDLQGYRGYTF.

V and J are TRBV6-6 and TRBJ2-1; possible D gene TRBD2, 5 bases. With 3 bases removed from V and 0 bases from J, the gap between germline ends came to 6 bases. Germline CDR1 and CDR2: MNHNY and SVGAGI (reference sequence). This CDR3 is 14 amino acids long. CDR3 amino acids: CASSYGSSYNEQFF. CDR3 nucleotides: TGTGCCAGCAGTTATGGGAGCTCCTACAATGAGCAGTTCTTC.

This chain links TRBV28 with TRBJ1-2; 10 nucleotides align to TRBD1. This CDR3 is 13 amino acids long. Trimming took 5 bases from V and 5 from J; bases not matched to a gene: 2. Germline V CDR1 and CDR2: MDHEN, SYDVKM. The CDR3 DNA reads TGTGCCAGCAGTAAGGGACAGGGGTATGGCTACACCTTC. The encoded protein is CASSKGQGYGYTF.

This chain joins TRBV6-6 and TRBJ2-1, with TRBD2 identical over 8 bases. The CDR3 covers 13 residues. Germline V CDR1 and CDR2: MNHNY, SVGAGI (reference sequence). V lost 6 bases to trimming and J lost 6 bases; unmatched junction nucleotides: 4. For the CDR3, the DNA is TGTGCCAGCAGCCGGAGCGGGAGCAATGAGCAGTTCTTC. It yields the protein CASSRSGSNEQFF.

This chain links TRBV6-5 with TRBJ2-7; 9 positions match TRBD1. Germline V lookup: CDR1 MNHEY, CDR2 SVGAGI. The CDR3 is 14 residues long. V lost 6 bases, J lost 5 bases, and 8 bases stayed unmatched. The CDR3 bases are TGTGCCAGCAGCCAAAGTACAGGGGGCCACGAGCAGTACTTC. This translates into CASSQSTGGHEQYF.

This chain connects TRBV28 to TRBJ1-1; D gene uncertain. Germline CDR1 and CDR2: MDHEN and SYDVKM. The CDR3 has 12 amino acids. Trimming left V 6 bases short and J 7 bases short, with 12 bases between. DNA for the CDR3: TGTGCCAGCAGCCCCAGGTTACTTGAAGCTTTCTTT. Its translation: CASSPRLLEAFF.

V and J are TRBV9 and TRBJ2-7, with a weak D call TRBD1 (6 bases). Germline V gene sequence: CDR1 SGDLS, CDR2 YYNGEE. The CDR3 sequence is 14 residues long. V lost 4 bases, J lost 0 bases, and 11 bases lay in between. The CDR3 DNA sequence: TGTGCCAGCAGCCCACGGACAGACTCCTACGAGCAGTACTTC. It codes for CASSPRTDSYEQYF.

This chain connects TRBV4-2 to TRBJ2-1, with D possibly being TRBD2 (5 bases). The V gene's germline CDR1 is LGHNA and CDR2 YNFKEQ. CDR3 length: 17 amino acids. The V and J ends lost 3 bases and 1 base respectively, with 16 bases between them. The CDR3 bases are TGTGCCAGCAGCCACCACCATAAAGCGGAGTCCTACAATGAGCAGTTCTTC. Translation: CASSHHHKAESYNEQFF.

This clone came up once. This chain connects TRBV19 to TRBJ2-7; 8 nucleotides line up with TRBD2. Germline V CDR1 and CDR2: LNHDA, SQIVND (reference sequence). CDR3 length equals 14 residues. The V gene end was trimmed by 6 bases and the J gene end by 6 bases; junction bases not matched to a gene: 10. DNA for the CDR3: TGTGCCAGTAGGTTTTCGAGCGGGAGCCGCGAGCAGTACTTC. It is translated as CASRFSSGSREQYF.

This rearrangement joins TRBV18 to TRBJ1-4, with 7 nucleotides matching TRBD1. Germline CDR1 is KGHSH and CDR2 is LQKENI. V dropped 6 bases and J dropped 5; count of bases not matched to a gene: 3. The CDR3 runs 13 residues. DNA of the CDR3: TGTGCCAGCTCCCCGGACAGGAATGAAAAACTGTTTTTT. Translation: CASSPDRNEKLFF. Full variable domain (outside the CDR3, taken from reference TRBV18 and TRBJ1-4): NAGVMQNPRHLVRRRGQEARLRCSPMKGHSHVYWYRQLPEEGLKFMVYLQKENIIDESGMPKERFSAEFPKEGPSILRIQQVVRGDSAAYFCASSPDRNEKLFFGSGTQLSVL.

The chain carries TRBV7-9 and TRBJ1-1; 8 bases agree with TRBD1. Germline V gives CDR1 SEHNR, CDR2 FQNEAQ (reference sequence). V lost 2 bases and J lost 5; bases outside the gene matches: 4. The CDR3 loop spans 14 amino acids. DNA for the CDR3: TGTGCCAGCAGCTTATCTCAGGGGGCGACTGAAGCTTTCTTT. It specifies CASSLSQGATEAFF.

The rearrangement uses TRBV5-8 and TRBJ2-5, with 7 bases identical to TRBD1. CDR1 is SGHTS, CDR2 YDEGEE, per germline. The CDR3 consists of 15 residues. V lost 3 bases, J lost 5 bases, and 10 bases stayed unmatched. CDR3 loop: CASSSIQGSGETQYF. Written as DNA, the CDR3 is TGTGCCAGCAGCTCGATACAGGGGTCGGGGGAGACCCAGTACTTC. The variable domain in full, with the rest retrieved from reference TRBV5-8 and TRBJ2-5, is EAGVTQSPTHLIKTRGQQATLRCSPISGHTSVYWYQQALGLGLQFLLWYDEGEERNRGNFPPRFSGRQFPNYSSELNVNALELEDSALYLCASSSIQGSGETQYFGPGTRLLVL.

CDR3: CASSEQGGTYNEQFF. The CDR3 region has the DNA TGTGCCAGCAGTGAACAGGGCGGGACCTACAATGAGCAGTTCTTC. This sequence joins TRBV6-1 and TRBJ2-1, with D maybe TRBD2 (6 bases). V lost 2 bases, J lost 2 bases, and 10 bases lay in between. CDR3 size: 15 residues. Germline-derived CDR1 and CDR2 are MNHNS and SASEGT.

The chain joins TRBV7-2 to TRBJ2-7; D is undetermined. The V end lost 1 base, the J end lost 6 bases, and 16 bases lay between the germline ends. The CDR3 runs 15 residues. The germline CDR1 and CDR2 sequences are SGHTA and FQGNSA. CDR3 bases: TGTGCCAGCAGCTTAGATCGGAGACTGCTCTTCGAGCAGTACTTC. Protein: CASSLDRRLLFEQYF.

The chain uses TRBV7-9 and TRBJ2-7, with D hard to call. V lost 3 bases and J lost 5, with 11 bases in between. The CDR3 length is 13 residues. Germline V lookup: CDR1 SEHNR, CDR2 FQNEAQ (reference sequence). The CDR3 DNA reads as TGTGCCAGCAGCTTGCCCTCTAGTAACGAGCAGTACTTC. Protein sequence: CASSLPSSNEQYF.

This sequence joins TRBV28 and TRBJ1-2; TRBD1 is a possible D gene (6 bases). Trimming stripped 2 bases from V and 3 bases from J, with 7 bases between. The germline V gene encodes CDR1 MDHEN and CDR2 SYDVKM. CDR3 length: 13 amino acids. The CDR3 is CASSLQGYYGYTF. The CDR3 nucleotides are TGTGCCAGCAGTTTACAGGGGTACTATGGCTACACCTTC.

This clone has a single count. The rearrangement uses TRBV2 and TRBJ2-1, with a possible D match to TRBD1 (7 bases). CDR3 length: 12 residues. Germline V gene data show CDR1 as SNHLY and CDR2 as FYNNEI. The V end was cut by 7 bases, the J end by 6 bases, with 10 bases between. CDR3: CASKQGGNEQFF. The CDR3 DNA sequence: TGTGCCAGCAAGCAGGGGGGCAATGAGCAGTTCTTC.

As DNA, the CDR3 is TGTGCCAGCAGCCAAGGGTATATTAAAGAGCAGTACTTC. Amino acid sequence: CASSQGYIKEQYF. The chain links TRBV14 to TRBJ2-7, with D unresolved. V was cut by 1 base and J by 7 bases, with 11 bases left in between. Per the germline V gene, CDR1 is SGHDN and CDR2 is FVKESK. The CDR3 has 13 residues.

This chain links TRBV7-3 with TRBJ2-5, with TRBD2 matching over 8 bases. The CDR3 runs to 15 residues. Germline CDR1 and CDR2: SGHTA and FQGTGA. V lost 3 bases, J lost 2 bases, and 5 bases stayed unmatched. The CDR3 region is CASSLGSGDQETQYF. The CDR3 DNA is TGTGCCAGCAGCTTGGGTAGCGGGGATCAAGAGACCCAGTACTTC.

The genes are TRBV19 and TRBJ1-4; D not resolved. The CDR3 sequence is 14 residues long. V lost 6 bases and J 0 bases, leaving 8 bases between the germline ends. CDR1 and CDR2 (germline): LNHDA, SQIVND (reference sequence). CDR3 DNA sequence: TGTGCCAGTAGGGACTTTGCAACTAATGAAAAACTGTTTTTT. Its protein is CASRDFATNEKLFF.